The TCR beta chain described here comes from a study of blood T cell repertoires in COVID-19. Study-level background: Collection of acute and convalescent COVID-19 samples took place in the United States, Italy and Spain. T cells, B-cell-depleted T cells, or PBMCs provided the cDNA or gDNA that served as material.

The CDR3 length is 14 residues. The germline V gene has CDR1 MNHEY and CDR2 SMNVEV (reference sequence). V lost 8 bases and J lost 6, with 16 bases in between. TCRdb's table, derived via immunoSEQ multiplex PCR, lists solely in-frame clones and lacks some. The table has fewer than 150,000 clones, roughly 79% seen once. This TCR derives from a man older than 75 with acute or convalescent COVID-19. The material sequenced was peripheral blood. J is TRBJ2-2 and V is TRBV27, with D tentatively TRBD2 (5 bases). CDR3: CASGRGPSSGELFF. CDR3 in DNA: TGTGCCAGCGGCCGAGGGCCGAGCTCCGGGGAGCTGTTTTTT.